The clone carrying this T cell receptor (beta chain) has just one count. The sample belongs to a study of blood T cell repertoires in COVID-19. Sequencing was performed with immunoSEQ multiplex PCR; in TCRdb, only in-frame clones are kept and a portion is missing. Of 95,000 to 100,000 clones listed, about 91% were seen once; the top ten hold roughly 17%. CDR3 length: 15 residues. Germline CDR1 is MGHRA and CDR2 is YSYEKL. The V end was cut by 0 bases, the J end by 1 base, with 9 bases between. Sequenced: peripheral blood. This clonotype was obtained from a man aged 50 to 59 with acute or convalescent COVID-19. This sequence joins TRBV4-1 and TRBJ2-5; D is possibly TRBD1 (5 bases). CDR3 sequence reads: CASSQDGHGQETQYF. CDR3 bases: TGCGCCAGCAGCCAAGATGGACACGGCCAAGAGACCCAGTACTTC.